The rows below give T cell receptor beta chains drawn from one sample of a study of blood T cell repertoires in COVID-19. Using immunoSEQ multiplex PCR, the repertoire was profiled, and TCRdb retains in-frame clones only, with some absent. The sample lists about 170,000 clones, about 80% occurring once. The material sequenced was peripheral blood. The receptors derive from a human donor with acute or convalescent COVID-19. The donor label of this sample is uncertain. The CDR3 runs from the conserved cysteine through the conserved F or W. Each record gives: D gene, clone size, V gene, J gene, CDR3 length, CDR3 protein, CDR3 DNA. The D gene is left open where the match is weak. A clone size is listed for some rows: how often the clone was seen (once, few, many), or a class if it is expanded.

>-|-|TRBV28|TRBJ2-7|11
CASSTEYEQYF
TGTGCCAGCAGTACAGAGTACGAGCAGTACTTC
>-|-|TRBV5-6|TRBJ1-6|16
CASFPRRATYNSPLHF
TGTGCCAGCTTCCCCCGCAGGGCGACCTATAATTCACCCCTCCACTTT
>TRBD1|-|TRBV7-9|TRBJ2-7|14
CASSQGTAPYEQYF
TGTGCCAGCAGCCAAGGGACAGCGCCCTACGAGCAGTACTTC
>TRBD2|-|TRBV5-6|TRBJ2-7|15
CASSSGLAAFYEQYF
TGTGCCAGCAGCTCCGGACTAGCGGCTTTCTACGAGCAGTACTTC
>-|once|TRBV6-5|TRBJ1-1|13
CASSQHPGGEAFF
TGTGCCAGCAGCCAACACCCTGGGGGGGAGGCTTTCTTT
>-|few|TRBV7-6|TRBJ1-2|15
CASSLPPGHLYGYTF
TGTGCCAGCAGCCTCCCCCCGGGACACCTCTATGGCTACACCTTC
>-|-|TRBV7-8|TRBJ2-7|14
CASSPQWPGGEQYF
TGTGCCAGCAGCCCTCAGTGGCCCGGAGGCGAGCAGTACTTC
>-|once|TRBV30|TRBJ1-1|13
CAWTTTGNTEAFF
TGTGCCTGGACCACGACAGGGAACACTGAAGCTTTCTTT
>-|-|TRBV19|TRBJ1-1|14
CASSLLGSSAGAFF
TGTGCCAGTAGCCTACTGGGCTCATCCGCGGGAGCTTTCTTT
>-|-|TRBV9|TRBJ1-4|14
CASTKGRANEKLFF
TGTGCCAGCACTAAAGGGAGGGCTAATGAAAAACTGTTTTTT
>TRBD1|-|TRBV6-5|TRBJ1-5|13
CASQGVSNQPQHF
TGTGCCAGCCAGGGGGTTAGCAATCAGCCCCAGCATTTT
>-|-|TRBV28|TRBJ1-5|15
CASTPPRGNYQPQHF
TGTGCCAGCACCCCGCCCAGGGGTAATTATCAGCCCCAGCATTTT
>-|-|TRBV18|TRBJ1-1|14
CASSPPIPGTEAFF
TGTGCCAGCTCACCTCCGATCCCCGGCACTGAAGCTTTCTTT
>-|-|TRBV7-9|TRBJ2-7|14
CASSSSGTSNEQYF
TGTGCCAGCAGCTCGTCTGGGACATCCAACGAGCAGTACTTC
>-|-|TRBV19|TRBJ1-6|12
CASRAGNSPLHF
TGTGCCAGTAGGGCGGGGAATTCACCCCTCCACTTT
>-|-|TRBV30|TRBJ1-2|13
CAWSAGGAHGYTF
TGTGCCTGGAGCGCCGGGGGGGCACATGGCTACACCTTC
>TRBD1|-|TRBV5-1|TRBJ2-7|15
CASSLAGTGYNEQYF
TGCGCCAGCAGCTTGGCCGGGACAGGGTACAACGAGCAGTACTTC
>-|-|TRBV12-5|TRBJ1-1|14
CASGFGGAWSEAFF
TGTGCTAGTGGTTTTGGGGGCGCATGGTCTGAAGCTTTCTTT
>-|many|TRBV6-5|TRBJ1-4|15
CASRAVGGTNEKLFF
TGTGCCAGCAGAGCGGTAGGGGGAACTAATGAAAAACTGTTTTTT
>-|-|TRBV12-3/TRBV12-4|TRBJ2-7|13
CASSPGLYYEQYF
TGTGCCAGCAGCCCGGGACTCTACTACGAGCAGTACTTC
>-|-|TRBV28|TRBJ1-5|14
CASNEGDSNQPQHF
TGTGCCAGCAACGAGGGCGATAGCAATCAGCCCCAGCATTTT
>TRBD1|-|TRBV6-5|TRBJ2-2|15
CASSAWTGQTGELFF
TGTGCCAGCAGCGCGTGGACAGGGCAAACCGGGGAGCTGTTTTTT
>-|few|TRBV9|TRBJ2-1|12
CASSPGTGEQFF
TGTGCCAGCAGCCCCGGAACGGGGGAGCAGTTCTTC
>TRBD2|-|TRBV5-5|TRBJ2-1|19
CASSLTSGRASGSYNEQFF
TGTGCCAGCAGCTTGACTAGCGGGAGGGCCAGCGGTTCCTACAATGAGCAGTTCTTC
>-|few|TRBV30|TRBJ1-3|14
CAWSRGDSGNTIYF
TGTGCCTGGAGCCGGGGGGACTCTGGAAACACCATATATTTT
>TRBD1|-|TRBV7-2|TRBJ1-2|14
CASSLAWDSYGYTF
TGTGCCAGCAGCTTAGCGTGGGACAGTTATGGCTACACCTTC
>-|-|TRBV19|TRBJ2-7|13
CASSIGEAGEQYF
TGTGCCAGTAGTATTGGGGAGGCAGGGGAGCAGTACTTC
>-|-|TRBV15|TRBJ2-1|15
CATSRDLVQGHEQFF
TGTGCCACCAGCAGAGATCTGGTCCAGGGGCATGAGCAGTTCTTC
>-|-|TRBV5-1|TRBJ1-1|15
CASSLDGRAPTEAFF
TGCGCCAGCAGCTTGGACGGCAGGGCCCCCACTGAAGCTTTCTTT
>-|-|TRBV10-2|TRBJ2-6|13
CASKASGANVLTF
TGCGCCAGCAAAGCATCTGGGGCCAACGTCCTGACTTTC
>TRBD1|-|TRBV7-2|TRBJ1-2|15
CASSPQQGAVYGYTF
TGTGCCAGCAGCCCCCAACAGGGGGCCGTCTATGGCTACACCTTC
>TRBD2|-|TRBV28|TRBJ2-7|14
CASSLRLAGYEQYF
TGTGCCAGCAGCCTCCGACTAGCGGGGTACGAGCAGTACTTC
>-|-|TRBV5-4|TRBJ2-6|14
CASSSYSGANVLTF
TGTGCCAGCAGCTCCTACTCTGGGGCCAACGTCCTGACTTTC
>-|-|TRBV6-2/TRBV6-3|TRBJ1-6|14
CASSYGSGGSPLHF
TGTGCCAGCAGTTACGGGTCGGGAGGGTCACCCCTCCACTTT
>-|-|TRBV10-3|TRBJ1-5|15
CAISEGQDSNQPQHF
TGTGCCATCAGTGAGGGTCAGGATAGCAATCAGCCCCAGCATTTT
>-|-|TRBV11-3|TRBJ2-3|19
CASSPTPYGGTRSTDTQYF
TGTGCCAGCAGCCCGACTCCTTATGGCGGGACCCGTAGCACAGATACGCAGTATTTT
>TRBD2|-|TRBV7-2|TRBJ2-1|15
CASSSGTSGSSEQFF
TGTGCCAGCAGCTCCGGGACTAGCGGGAGTAGTGAGCAGTTCTTC
>TRBD2|-|TRBV27|TRBJ2-5|16
CASRGTSGGPWETQYF
TGTGCCAGCCGAGGGACTAGCGGGGGGCCCTGGGAGACCCAGTACTTC
>TRBD2|-|TRBV7-3|TRBJ2-1|15
CASSLEGLSYNEQFF
TGTGCCAGCAGCTTAGAGGGACTATCCTACAATGAGCAGTTCTTC
>-|-|TRBV21-1|TRBJ2-7|11
CASTKGREQYF
TGTGCCAGCACCAAGGGCCGCGAGCAGTACTTC
>TRBD2|many|TRBV5-4|TRBJ2-1|18
CASSSGLAGTLSYNEQFF
TGTGCCAGCAGCTCGGGACTAGCGGGAACCCTCTCCTACAATGAGCAGTTCTTC
>TRBD1|-|TRBV6-5|TRBJ1-6|13
CASSTDRGSPLHF
TGTGCCAGCAGTACGGACAGGGGCTCACCCCTCCACTTT